This passage covers 18 T cell receptor beta chains from one sample sequenced in a study of T cell repertoires in cytomegalovirus infection. These receptors' targets are unknown. A single record per CDR3 protein comes from TCRdb applying MiXCR to the reads. The sample lists some 800,000 distinct CDR3 sequences, 32% occurring once. The source material was cultured CD8+ T cells from PBMCs, sampled from culture after CMV antigen stimulation. These receptors were obtained from a human donor in good health (CMV status not recorded). Some clones in this sample may be carry-over from other donors' samples.

With respect to this clonotype: Mismatch with germline at one junction end may stem from a read error. The chain recombines TRBV28 with TRBJ1-4; D perhaps matches TRBD1 (6 bases). The CDR3 is 14 residues long. Germline CDR1 and CDR2: MDHEN and SYDVKM. The CDR3 spells CANSLGGGSGKLFF. The CDR3 DNA reads as TGTGCCAACAGTTTAGGGGGGGGAAGCGGAAAACTGTTTTTT.

This clonotype was counted ten times or more. V gene TRBV7-9 combines with J gene TRBJ2-1, with 8 bases matching TRBD1. The V gene end was trimmed by 8 bases and the J gene end by 8 bases; junction bases not matched to a gene: 14. There are 15 residues in the CDR3. Germline lookup yields CDR1 SEHNR and CDR2 FQNEAQ (reference sequence). The CDR3 coding sequence is TGTGCCAGCGGACAGGGTTTGATATTAGGGGATGAGCAGTTCTTC. Its protein product is CASGQGLILGDEQFF.

This clonotype was counted a few times. The gene calls are TRBV19 and TRBJ2-1; 10 nucleotides agree with TRBD2. V shed 1 base and J 0 bases; nucleotides not matched to a gene: 0. Germline V CDR1 and CDR2: LNHDA, SQIVND (reference sequence). CDR3 size: 16 residues. CDR3 nucleotides: TGTGCCAGTAGTATAGCTAGCGGGAGCTCCTACAATGAGCAGTTCTTC. It specifies CASSIASGSSYNEQFF.

This rearrangement joins TRBV7-9 to TRBJ2-7, with D maybe TRBD1 (5 bases). The germline CDR1 and CDR2 sequences are SEHNR and FQNEAQ (reference sequence). The CDR3 sequence is 13 residues long. Trimming took 4 bases from V and 1 from J, leaving 8 bases between them. The CDR3 coding sequence is TGTGCCAGCAGCTCCCGACAGTCCTACGAGCAGTACTTC. Protein sequence: CASSSRQSYEQYF.

CDR3 sequence reads: CASSHSEEAAENEQFF. CDR3 sequence (DNA): TGCGCCAGCAGCCACTCTGAAGAGGCCGCCGAAAATGAGCAGTTCTTC. The V call is TRBV4-1, the J call TRBJ2-1; no reliable D call. Deletions cut 3 bases from V and 7 bases from J, with 19 bases between. CDR1 is MGHRA and CDR2 is YSYEKL in the germline V gene. The CDR3 is 16 amino acids.

CDR3 amino acids: CASSFMGITEAFF. In DNA form, the CDR3 reads TGTGCCAGCAGTTTTATGGGGATCACTGAAGCTTTCTTT. The chain couples TRBV12-3 or TRBV12-4 to TRBJ1-1, with D unclear. This CDR3 is 13 amino acids long. Trimming stripped 3 bases from V and 4 bases from J, with 9 bases between.

V gene TRBV6-6 combines with J gene TRBJ2-4, with TRBD1 matching over 8 bases. This CDR3 region has 16 residues. The junction had 8 bases not matched to a gene; V was cut back by 2 bases and J by 5 bases. Germline CDR1 and CDR2: MNHNY and SVGAGI (reference sequence). The CDR3 loop reads CASSYPLPGQENIQYF. CDR3 DNA: TGTGCCAGCAGTTACCCCTTACCGGGACAGGAAAACATTCAGTACTTC.

The chain recombines TRBV5-6 with TRBJ2-1; D remains ambiguous. Germline V gene sequence: CDR1 SGHDT, CDR2 YYEEEE. The CDR3 runs to 14 residues. V dropped 5 bases and J dropped 4 bases, with 13 bases sitting between them. The CDR3 sequence: CASSWTPSYNEQFF. The CDR3 DNA reads as TGTGCCAGCAGTTGGACCCCTAGTTACAATGAGCAGTTCTTC.

This clonotype was counted a single time. V usage is TRBV15 and J usage is TRBJ2-1; D uncertain. Germline-derived CDR1 and CDR2 are LNHNV and YYDKDF (reference sequence). CDR3 length: 13 amino acids. Trimming stripped 0 bases from V and 6 bases from J, with 6 bases between. CDR3 DNA: TGTGCCACCAGCAGAGATCGGTTCAATGAGCAGTTCTTC. It specifies CATSRDRFNEQFF. Complete variable domain (other parts from reference TRBV15 and TRBJ2-1): DAMVIQNPRYQVTQFGKPVTLSCSQTLNHNVMYWYQQKSSQAPKLLFHYYDKDFNNEADTPDNFQSRRPNTSFCFLDIRSPGLGDTAMYLCATSRDRFNEQFFGPGTRLTVL.

This clonotype came up a few times. The rearrangement uses TRBV18 and TRBJ2-2; tentatively, D is TRBD2 (5 bases). CDR1 and CDR2 from the germline V gene are KGHSH and LQKENI. The CDR3 sequence is 15 residues long. The V gene lost 3 bases and the J gene lost 2 bases, with 10 bases spanning the gap. The CDR3 loop is CASSPVRDNTGELFF. The CDR3 DNA reads TGTGCCAGCTCACCTGTACGGGATAACACCGGGGAGCTGTTTTTT.

The sample holds a few counts of this clonotype. This CDR3 reads CSAGRDGGSQPQHF. The CDR3 DNA follows: TGCAGTGCTGGACGGGACGGTGGAAGTCAGCCCCAGCATTTT. The chain couples TRBV20-1 to TRBJ1-5; possible D gene TRBD1, 5 bases. Germline assignment: CDR1 DFQATT and CDR2 SNEGSKA (reference sequence). Trimming left V 5 bases short and J 6 bases short, with 17 bases between. CDR3 length: 14 residues.

The gene calls are TRBV29-1 and TRBJ2-3; 9 nucleotides agree with TRBD1. The CDR3 is made up of 15 amino acids. CDR1 and CDR2 (germline): SQVTM, ANQGSEA. J was trimmed by 3 bases and V by 8 bases; bases with no gene match: 12. The CDR3 loop reads CSTTDRGSSTDTQYF. As DNA, the CDR3 is TGCAGCACTACCGACAGGGGGAGTTCGACAGATACGCAGTATTTT.

This clonotype has more than one count but fewer than ten. The chain carries TRBV27 and TRBJ1-2, with unresolved D. CDR1 MNHEY and CDR2 SMNVEV come from the germline V gene (reference sequence). CDR3 size: 16 residues. Trimming removed 5 bases from V and 8 bases from J, with 24 bases in between. CDR3 coding DNA: TGTGCCAGCAGTCAAAACCAATGGGCCCCTAGTTACGGCTACACCTTC. Its translation is CASSQNQWAPSYGYTF.

In the case of this clonotype: A much larger clone sits a single nucleotide away, making a read error possible. The chain employs TRBV6-2 or TRBV6-3 and TRBJ2-5; D might be TRBD2 (7 bases). V was clipped by 5 bases and J by 2 bases, with 15 bases between them. The length of the CDR3 is 15 residues. Germline CDR1 is MNHEY and CDR2 is SVGEGT. The CDR3 sequence: CASSAAAGAQETQYF. In DNA form, the CDR3 reads TGTGCCAGCAGTGCTGCCGCGGGGGCTCAAGAGACCCAGTACTTC.

This clonotype has a handful of counts. This chain links TRBV10-3 with TRBJ1-1; D not certain. V was clipped by 3 bases and J by 1 base, with 30 bases between them. There are 21 residues in the CDR3. CDR1 and CDR2 from the germline V gene are ENHRY and SYGVKD. The CDR3 reads CAISDAGLMTLSDIGNTEAFF. The CDR3 DNA reads as TGTGCCATCAGTGATGCCGGTTTGATGACGCTTTCTGATATTGGGAACACTGAAGCTTTCTTT.

This clonotype showed up just a few times. The chain's CDR3 is CASSPLGHSNQPQHF. The DNA of the CDR3 is TGTGCCAGCAGCCCCCTGGGACACAGCAATCAGCCCCAGCATTTT. The chain carries TRBV6-1 and TRBJ1-5; the D gene is possibly TRBD1 (6 bases). There are 15 residues in the CDR3. Germline CDR1 reads MNHNS; CDR2 reads SASEGT. V lost 6 bases and J lost 1, with 13 bases in between.

This clonotype was observed a handful of times. The chain carries TRBV12-3 or TRBV12-4 and TRBJ2-5; 7 bases are a match to TRBD1. V dropped 7 bases and J dropped 5; count of bases not matched to a gene: 7. The CDR3 extends over 13 amino acids. CDR3 DNA sequence: TGTGCCAGCACAGACAGGGCCCAGGAGACCCAGTACTTC. Protein: CASTDRAQETQYF.

The V and J genes are TRBV11-3 and TRBJ2-7, with TRBD1 identical over 9 bases. CDR3 length equals 15 residues. Per the germline V gene, CDR1 is SGHNT and CDR2 is YENEEA. V lost 4 bases and J lost 2; bases outside the gene matches: 6. This CDR3 is CASSWGQGIPYEQYF. The CDR3 DNA is TGTGCCAGCAGCTGGGGACAGGGAATCCCCTACGAGCAGTACTTC.